Following are 16 T cell receptor beta chains from one sample sequenced in a study of cytomegalovirus exposure and HLA in healthy donors. It was with 60 Vbeta and 13 Jbeta primers that the PCR ran. Libraries were prepared by immunoSEQ multiplex PCR; TCRdb keeps only in-frame clonotypes and omits some of them. The sample has roughly 120,000 clones, more than 75% seen once. Sequencing was carried out using PBMCs. The source of these receptors is a man aged 35-49 years in good health and CMV-seronegative.

This clone came up once. The chain carries TRBV5-1 and TRBJ2-1, with 8 bases fitting TRBD2. CDR1 is SGHRS and CDR2 is YFSETQ in the germline V gene. This CDR3 is built from 15 residues. The trim removed 3 bases at V and 3 bases at J, leaving 5 bases unmatched. The CDR3 loop is CASSSQAGGYNEQFF. CDR3 coding DNA: TGCGCCAGCAGCTCACAGGCGGGAGGCTACAATGAGCAGTTCTTC.

The rearrangement uses TRBV4-1 and TRBJ2-1; perhaps TRBD2 as D (6 bases). V was clipped by 0 bases and J by 2 bases, with 11 bases between them. Germline CDR1 is MGHRA and CDR2 is YSYEKL. The CDR3 runs 16 residues. The CDR3 reads CASSQDSTGAYNEQFF. DNA for the CDR3: TGCGCCAGCAGCCAAGATTCTACGGGGGCCTACAATGAGCAGTTCTTC.

The chain recombines TRBV7-6 with TRBJ1-4; unclear D gene. This CDR3 contains 14 residues. Trimming removed 5 bases from V and 4 bases from J, with 11 bases in between. The germline V gene has CDR1 SGHVS and CDR2 FNYEAQ. The CDR3 DNA reads as TGTGCCAGCAGCCCAGAACCAGTTAATGAAAAACTGTTTTTT. This translates into CASSPEPVNEKLFF.

The chain recombines TRBV9 with TRBJ2-7, with 13 bases matching TRBD2. This CDR3 contains 15 residues. The germline gives CDR1 SGDLS, CDR2 YYNGEE. V was clipped by 5 bases and J by 4 bases; unmatched bases: 6. CDR3 DNA: TGTGCCAGCAGTCAGGGACTAGCGGGGATATACGAGCAGTACTTC. Its translation: CASSQGLAGIYEQYF.

The gene calls are TRBV5-4 and TRBJ1-3; D is uncertain. Germline V lookup: CDR1 SGHNT, CDR2 YYREEE (reference sequence). This CDR3 has 13 amino acids. Trimming took 4 bases from V and 7 from J, leaving 12 bases between them. CDR3 region: CASSPNNGNTIYF. In DNA, the CDR3 is TGTGCCAGCAGCCCCAATAACGGGAACACCATATATTTT.

CDR3 loop: CASSSSPHGYQELFF. CDR3 bases: TGTGCCAGCAGCTCCTCCCCCCACGGGTACCAGGAGCTGTTTTTT. The V call is TRBV7-2, the J call TRBJ2-2; D is ambiguous. The germline V gene has CDR1 SGHTA and CDR2 FQGNSA. Trimming removed 4 bases from V and 10 bases from J, with 19 bases in between. This CDR3 region has 15 residues. Full variable domain (remainder filled in from reference TRBV7-2 and TRBJ2-2): GAGVSQSPSNKVTEKGKDVELRCDPISGHTALYWYRQSLGQGLEFLIYFQGNSAPDKSGLPSDRFSAERTGGSVSTLTIQRTQQEDSAVYLCASSSSPHGYQELFFGEGSRLTVL.

CDR3 in DNA: TGTGCCAGCAGTTTGTTAGGGGGCAATACAGATACGCAGTATTTT. Residues: CASSLLGGNTDTQYF. The rearrangement joins TRBV6-5 to TRBJ2-3, with 7 nucleotides matching TRBD1. Germline CDR1 MNHEY, CDR2 SVGAGI. Trimming removed 4 bases from V and 3 bases from J; junction bases left unmatched: 7. CDR3 length: 15 residues.

V gene TRBV7-2 combines with J gene TRBJ2-7; 11 bases are a match to TRBD2. The CDR3 has 15 amino acids. CDR1 and CDR2 (germline): SGHTA, FQGNSA. With 1 base clipped from V and 3 bases from J, the junction kept 2 bases outside the gene matches. The CDR3 loop is CASSLGSGGVYEQYF. The CDR3, as DNA: TGTGCCAGCAGCTTAGGTAGCGGGGGGGTCTACGAGCAGTACTTC.

The chain uses TRBV7-2 and TRBJ1-5; D uncertain. V lost 3 bases and J 3 bases, leaving 6 bases between the germline ends. CDR3 length: 13 residues. Germline CDR1 is SGHTA and CDR2 is FQGNSA. The DNA of the CDR3 is TGTGCCAGCAGCTTGGGCCTCAATCAGCCCCAGCATTTT. This codes for CASSLGLNQPQHF. Supplemented by reference TRBV7-2 and TRBJ1-5, the full variable domain reads GAGVSQSPSNKVTEKGKDVELRCDPISGHTALYWYRQSLGQGLEFLIYFQGNSAPDKSGLPSDRFSAERTGGSVSTLTIQRTQQEDSAVYLCASSLGLNQPQHFGDGTRLSIL.

The chain employs TRBV19 and TRBJ1-4; TRBD1 is a possible D gene (6 bases). V gave up 5 bases and J gave up 2 bases, with 9 bases separating them. The CDR3 consists of 14 residues. CDR1 is LNHDA and CDR2 is SQIVND in the germline V gene (reference sequence). The CDR3 loop reads CASSRGATNEKLFF. The DNA for the CDR3 is TGTGCCAGTAGTCGGGGGGCGACTAATGAAAAACTGTTTTTT.

This chain uses TRBV5-1 with TRBJ1-1, with D perhaps TRBD1 (6 bases). Trimming cost V 1 base and J 5 bases, with 9 bases left between them. The CDR3 extends over 13 amino acids. Looked up from germline, CDR1 is SGHRS and CDR2 is YFSETQ. This CDR3 reads CASSLRQGTEAFF. CDR3 nucleotide sequence: TGCGCCAGCAGCTTGCGGCAGGGGACTGAAGCTTTCTTT. Combining the CDR3 with reference TRBV5-1 and TRBJ1-1 gives the whole variable domain KAGVTQTPRYLIKTRGQQVTLSCSPISGHRSVSWYQQTPGQGLQFLFEYFSETQRNKGNFPGRFSGRQFSNSRSEMNVSTLELGDSALYLCASSLRQGTEAFFGQGTRLTVV.

The chain couples TRBV11-3 to TRBJ2-2; the D gene is possibly TRBD2 (6 bases). Germline assignment: CDR1 SGHNT and CDR2 YENEEA. V was pared by 0 bases and J by 0 bases, with 14 bases between. CDR3 length: 18 amino acids. The CDR3 DNA is TGTGCCAGCAGCTTAGAGGCCTCGGGAGCCGCGAACACCGGGGAGCTGTTTTTT. As protein: CASSLEASGAANTGELFF.

This clone occurred once. The gene calls are TRBV4-1 and TRBJ2-1; 9 bases agree with TRBD1. Germline V gene data show CDR1 as MGHRA and CDR2 as YSYEKL. The V gene end was trimmed by 4 bases and the J gene end by 0 bases; junction bases not matched to a gene: 4. The CDR3 has 16 residues. CDR3 protein: CASSRQQGASYNEQFF. CDR3 in DNA: TGCGCCAGCAGCCGACAACAGGGGGCCTCCTACAATGAGCAGTTCTTC.

The chain uses TRBV19 and TRBJ1-5; D is undetermined. Per germline, CDR1 LNHDA and CDR2 SQIVND (reference sequence). The CDR3 is made up of 15 amino acids. Trimming removed 3 bases from V and 0 bases from J, with 9 bases in between. CDR3 in DNA: TGTGCCAGTAGTATCGGAGATTATAGCAATCAGCCCCAGCATTTT. Translated, it gives CASSIGDYSNQPQHF.

The DNA of the CDR3 is TGCGCCAGCAGCCAAGATGCGGGGGGACCCTACGAGCAGTACTTC. Translated, it gives CASSQDAGGPYEQYF. This chain connects TRBV4-1 to TRBJ2-7, with 8 nucleotides matching TRBD2. Germline loops: CDR1 MGHRA, CDR2 YSYEKL. The CDR3 runs to 15 residues. The junction had 3 bases not matched to a gene; V was cut back by 0 bases and J by 2 bases.

The rearrangement links TRBV25-1 to TRBJ1-6; D unresolved. The length of the CDR3 is 12 residues. V was pared by 8 bases and J by 10 bases, with 12 bases between. Germline CDR1 and CDR2: MGHDK and SYGVNS. CDR3 coding DNA: TGTGCCAGCCGGTCGCCCCTCTCACCCCTCCACTTT. Its protein is CASRSPLSPLHF. Together with reference TRBV25-1 and TRBJ1-6, the CDR3 gives the full variable domain: EADIYQTPRYLVIGTGKKITLECSQTMGHDKMYWYQQDPGMELHLIHYSYGVNSTEKGDLSSESTVSRIRTEHFPLTLESARPSHTSQYLCASRSPLSPLHFGNGTRLTVT.